This T cell receptor beta chain is drawn from a study of regulatory T cells in long-lasting Graves disease. Through Arm-PCR of CDR3 regions and iRepertoire HTBI primers, TCR beta libraries were built. TCRdb re-analysed the multiplex PCR reads in MiXCR, keeping a single row per CDR3 protein. In the table there are about 210,000 distinct CDR3 sequences, roughly 19% of which are singletons. Ten or more counts support this clonotype. The time point here: newly diagnosed GD, antithyroid drugs for less than 3 months. Construction of the TCR library relied on RNA isolated from PBMCs. Trimming removed 6 bases at V and 12 bases at J, with 12 bases between. Germline lookup yields CDR1 SNHLY and CDR2 FYNNEI. The CDR3 contains 11 residues. The same data also went into a second study, on T cells in Graves' hyperthyroidism and ophthalmopathy. Turning to that study: Diagnoses were made from clinical symptoms, serum measures (thyroxine and TRAb), thyroid ultrasound and orbital computed tomography.

This sequence was found in a woman aged 25 to 39 with Graves disease. The genes are TRBV2 and TRBJ2-1; D unresolved. Sequencing used peripheral blood mononuclear cells (PBMCs), obtained at new diagnosis, from a patient treated with antithyroid drugs. The CDR3 DNA reads TGTGCCAGCAGCCCCTTCATTGGGCAGTTCTTC. Protein: CASSPFIGQFF.